This T cell receptor beta chain originates from a study of control samples from healthy donors and cancer patients. Generated by immunoSEQ multiplex PCR, the TCRdb table keeps only in-frame clones and is missing some. This table holds about 92,000 clones, roughly four fifths found once. Trimming took off 3 bases at V and 4 bases at J, with 6 bases between the two ends. Germline V lookup: CDR1 SNHLY, CDR2 FYNNEI. The CDR3 has 13 residues. This clonotype was obtained from a woman aged 55-69 years in good health. V is TRBV2 and J is TRBJ1-4; no definite D call. The specimen was blood. CDR3 loop: CASSDRINEKLFF. The CDR3 region has the DNA TGTGCCAGCAGTGACAGAATTAATGAAAAACTGTTTTTT.